The rows below give T cell receptor beta chains drawn from one sample of a study of cytomegalovirus exposure and HLA in healthy donors. Clones were read by immunoSEQ multiplex PCR, and TCRdb kept only the in-frame ones, dropping some. The data contain roughly 180,000 clones, approximately 80% of them singletons. What was sequenced was PBMCs. Receptors were obtained from a man aged 18 to 29 in good health and CMV-seronegative. Both conserved end residues are part of each CDR3. Fields, in order: V gene, clone size, J gene, D gene, CDR3 DNA, CDR3 protein. D genes are given only for firm matches. Only some rows state a clone size, as once, few, many or a class for expanded clones.

TRBV10-3	-	TRBJ1-3	-	TGTGCCATCAGCAGGGGTTCTGGAAACACCATATATTTT	CAISRGSGNTIYF
TRBV10-3	-	TRBJ1-1	-	TGTGCCATCAGTGCCATGACTGAAGCTTTCTTT	CAISAMTEAFF
TRBV5-6	-	TRBJ1-2	-	TGTGCCAGCAGCTTGGTTGCGGGAAACTATGGCTGCACCTTC	CASSLVAGNYGCTF
TRBV7-6	-	TRBJ2-7	-	TGTGCCAGCGCCCTCTCCGGACAGACCTACGAGCAGTACTTC	CASALSGQTYEQYF
TRBV7-9	-	TRBJ2-7	-	TGTGCCAGCAGCCAAAAGCCGGGACACACTTCCCTCGAGCAGTACTTC	CASSQKPGHTSLEQYF
TRBV11-2	-	TRBJ1-4	TRBD1	TGTGCCAGCAGCTTACTACAGGGGGGCACGGAAAAACTGTTTTTT	CASSLLQGGTEKLFF
TRBV10-2	few	TRBJ2-7	-	TGCGCCAGCAGTGAAACCGGGACTCTCGAGCAGTACTTC	CASSETGTLEQYF
TRBV7-2	-	TRBJ2-5	TRBD1	TGTGCCAGCAGCTTAGCCCCCCGAGGGGGCGATAGAGAGACCCAGTACTTC	CASSLAPRGGDRETQYF
TRBV12-5	few	TRBJ1-1	-	TGTGCTAGTGGTTCCCCAGGGAAAGCTTTCTTT	CASGSPGKAFF
TRBV28	-	TRBJ1-1	TRBD1	TGTGCCAGCAGTGAACCGGGACAGGGGACTGAAGCTTTCTTT	CASSEPGQGTEAFF
TRBV5-1	-	TRBJ2-2	-	TGCGCCAGTCGTGGGGGGACCACCGGGGAGCTGTTTTTT	CASRGGTTGELFF